This TCR beta chain was sequenced in a study of tumor-infiltrating lymphocytes in primary liver carcinoma. Turning to the study itself: Every patient in the cohort had a primary liver carcinoma. That carcinoma was treated by surgical resection. Study results and caveats: Tumor-adjacent and tumor-blood pairs shared less of their repertoires than tumor region pairs shared. Significantly larger top-250-clone fractions were found in tumors than in blood (p = 0.039).

Germline DNA was also extracted, while the blood RNA originated from unsorted whole blood. Approximately 4.2 milliliters of peripheral blood were drawn preoperatively. With regard to this clonotype: Its specificity is unknown.

Starting from 500 ng of total RNA, TCR beta cDNA was produced with a primer in the constant region. The TCR beta library was amplified through three nested multiplex PCR rounds in a modified ARM-PCR procedure. TRBV1-TRBV30 forward primers paired with a C-beta reverse primer drove the first two PCR rounds, about 10 cycles each. In TCRdb, the multiplex PCR reads were re-called with MiXCR into one record per CDR3 protein. The sample records about 320,000 distinct CDR3 sequences, about 62% being singletons. CDR3 length: 16 residues. V dropped 4 bases and J dropped 4 bases, with 20 bases sitting between them. The germline gives CDR1 SGHRS, CDR2 YFSETQ.

The sequence was obtained from a man aged 35 to 55 with primary liver carcinoma and hepatitis B virus infection. The chain joins TRBV5-1 to TRBJ2-5, with D perhaps given as TRBD1 or TRBD2 (7 bases each). The sequenced material came from peripheral blood. CDR3 in DNA: TGCGCCAGCAGCCCAGGGGGACTTACGGGGGGAGAGACCCAGTACTTC. It yields the protein CASSPGGLTGGETQYF.